This TCR beta chain was sequenced in a study of T cells after posttransplantation cyclophosphamide. Looked up from germline, CDR1 is SGDLS and CDR2 is YYNGEE. The trim removed 4 bases at V and 3 bases at J, leaving 11 bases unmatched. The CDR3 runs 16 residues. Study-level points and caveats: Recipient CMV seropositivity and CMV reactivation strongly tracked TRB clonality.

For this clone: What it recognizes is unknown.

TCRdb keeps only in-frame clones here, not all; method: immunoSEQ multiplex PCR. The sample shows roughly 21,000 clones, approximately 98% of them seen only once. Material for sequencing was naive CD8+ T cells sorted from PBMCs. This chain joins TRBV9 and TRBJ2-3; 7 positions match TRBD1. The receptor comes from a man in his forties in good health, CMV-negative, and a related stem cell transplant donor. Written as DNA, the CDR3 is TGTGCCAGCAGCCCCTACCCGGGACAGAGGACAGATACGCAGTATTTT. It specifies CASSPYPGQRTDTQYF.